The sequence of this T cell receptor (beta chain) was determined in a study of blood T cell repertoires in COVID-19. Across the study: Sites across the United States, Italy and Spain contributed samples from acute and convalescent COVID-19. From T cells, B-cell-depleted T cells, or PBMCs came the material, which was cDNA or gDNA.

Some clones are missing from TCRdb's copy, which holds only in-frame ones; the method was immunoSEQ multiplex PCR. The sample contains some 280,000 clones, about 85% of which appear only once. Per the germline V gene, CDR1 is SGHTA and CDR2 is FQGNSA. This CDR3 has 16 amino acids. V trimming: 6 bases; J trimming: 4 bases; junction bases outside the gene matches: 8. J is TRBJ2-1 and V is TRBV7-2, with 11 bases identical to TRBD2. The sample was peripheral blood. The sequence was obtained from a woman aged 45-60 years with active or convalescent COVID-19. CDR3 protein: CASRKRLAGFYNEQFF. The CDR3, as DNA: TGTGCCAGCAGAAAGCGACTAGCGGGATTTTACAATGAGCAGTTCTTC.